This T cell receptor beta chain is from a study of blood T cell repertoires in COVID-19. Background on the study: Specimens from acute and convalescent COVID-19 originated in the United States, Italy and Spain. T cells, B-cell-depleted T cells, or PBMCs supplied cDNA or gDNA.

The CDR3 is made up of 13 amino acids. The germline CDR1 and CDR2 sequences are KGHDR and SFDVKD. V gave up 6 bases and J gave up 8 bases, with 10 bases separating them. Patients from Seattle were sampled longitudinally, starting during active infection. In the study's own analysis: Estimates of nucleated cell counts were drawn from the amplification of reference gene primers. Sequenced by immunoSEQ multiplex PCR; TCRdb stores in-frame clones only, minus some. The V and J calls and clone size are taken from that table; D and trimming were inferred from the DNA. This table holds 350,000 or so clones, approximately 88% found once.

The chain couples TRBV24-1 to TRBJ1-6, with unresolved D. The source material was peripheral blood. The receptor was isolated from a woman aged 30 to 39 with COVID-19, enrolled during active disease. CDR3 in DNA: TGTGCCACCAGTAGCCTTATCGATTCACCCCTCCACTTT. This encodes CATSSLIDSPLHF.